These 25 T cell receptor beta chains originate from one sample sequenced in a study of cytomegalovirus exposure and HLA in healthy donors. Sequenced by immunoSEQ multiplex PCR; TCRdb stores in-frame clones only, minus some. The sample consists of 150,000 to 200,000 clones, more than 75% of them appearing once. What was sequenced was PBMCs. These receptors all stem from a woman in her late teens or twenties in good health and CMV-seronegative.

CDR3 coding DNA: TGCGCCAGCGCCCCTCATGATGGAGTCACCGGGGAGCTGTTTTTT. Its protein product is CASAPHDGVTGELFF. The chain has TRBV5-1 and TRBJ2-2; D unresolved. CDR1 SGHRS and CDR2 YFSETQ come from the germline V gene. V was clipped by 7 bases and J by 4 bases, with 17 bases between them. The CDR3 runs to 15 residues.

The CDR3 nucleotides are TGTGCCAGCTCACCAGCGGGGGCTGAAGAAAAACTGTTTTTT. Residues: CASSPAGAEEKLFF. The rearrangement uses TRBV18 and TRBJ1-4, with D perhaps matching TRBD1 (6 bases). Germline CDR1 reads KGHSH; CDR2 reads LQKENI. The CDR3 consists of 14 residues. V was clipped by 2 bases and J by 8 bases, with 12 bases between them.

V gene TRBV6-4 combines with J gene TRBJ2-2; 7 bases map to TRBD1. CDR3 length equals 16 residues. V gave up 4 bases and J gave up 4 bases; unmatched junction bases: 9. Germline loops: CDR1 MRHNA, CDR2 SNTAGT. DNA of the CDR3: TGTGCCAGCAGTGCGGCCGGGACAGCGCTCACCGGGGAGCTGTTTTTT. It codes for CASSAAGTALTGELFF.

The genes are TRBV6-4 and TRBJ2-2; 8 nucleotides align to TRBD1. The CDR3 is made up of 14 amino acids. V lost 3 bases to trimming and J lost 6 bases; unmatched junction nucleotides: 3. Per germline, CDR1 MRHNA and CDR2 SNTAGT. CDR3 residues: CASSETGESGELFF. Written as DNA, the CDR3 is TGTGCCAGCAGTGAGACAGGGGAATCCGGGGAGCTGTTTTTT.

The rearrangement links TRBV19 to TRBJ1-2, with a tentative D call TRBD1 (6 bases). Germline loops: CDR1 LNHDA, CDR2 SQIVND (reference sequence). The CDR3 is 13 residues long. The V end lost 8 bases, the J end lost 4 bases, and 14 bases lay between the germline ends. CDR3 loop: CASCLDSSYGYTF. For the CDR3, the DNA is TGTGCCAGTTGCCTGGACAGCTCCTATGGCTACACCTTC.

V is TRBV5-1 and J is TRBJ1-1, with TRBD1 matching over 8 bases. Looked up from germline, CDR1 is SGHRS and CDR2 is YFSETQ. The CDR3 is 15 amino acids. J gave up 1 base and V 0 bases, and 2 bases lay outside the gene matches. CDR3: CASSLGTGTNTEAFF. The CDR3 DNA is TGCGCCAGCAGCTTGGGGACAGGGACGAACACTGAAGCTTTCTTT.

The CDR3 bases are TGTGCCAGCAGCCACCGACTAGTCGGAAATGAGCAGTTCTTC. It translates to CASSHRLVGNEQFF. This chain joins TRBV7-9 and TRBJ2-1, with D possibly TRBD2 on 6 matching bases. V lost 5 bases, J lost 7 bases, and 15 bases lay in between. Germline V gene data show CDR1 as SEHNR and CDR2 as FQNEAQ (reference sequence). There are 14 residues in the CDR3.

The chain carries TRBV30 and TRBJ2-1; 8 bases line up with TRBD2. CDR1 and CDR2 (germline): GTSNPN, SVGIG (reference sequence). The CDR3 is 13 amino acids. The CDR3 bases are TGTGCTTCCCGGAGCGGGGGATACAATGAGCAGTTCTTC. Residues: CASRSGGYNEQFF.

The chain has TRBV27 and TRBJ1-1; D is perhaps TRBD1 (6 bases). Germline V CDR1 and CDR2: MNHEY, SMNVEV (reference sequence). This CDR3 has 12 amino acids. V lost 1 base to trimming and J lost 8 bases, with 8 bases between them. The CDR3, as DNA: TGTGCCAGCAGTTTATTGGGACACGAAGCTTTCTTT. Translated: CASSLLGHEAFF.

The chain carries TRBV19 and TRBJ1-2, with a weak D call TRBD1 (5 bases). CDR1 is LNHDA, CDR2 SQIVND, per germline (reference sequence). There are 12 residues in the CDR3. Trimming cost V 3 bases and J 5 bases, with 7 bases left between them. In DNA, the CDR3 is TGTGCCAGTAGTATCTCAGGGTATGGCTACACCTTC. Translation gives CASSISGYGYTF.

The chain links TRBV27 to TRBJ1-1, with unresolved D. Trimming shortened V by 3 bases and J by 5 bases, and 10 bases separated the two germline ends. CDR1 and CDR2 (germline): MNHEY, SMNVEV (reference sequence). This CDR3 has 13 residues. The CDR3 spells CASSLNEGTEAFF. The CDR3, as DNA: TGTGCCAGCAGTTTGAATGAGGGAACTGAAGCTTTCTTT.

The V call is TRBV11-2, the J call TRBJ1-1; a possible D gene is TRBD1 (5 bases). CDR3 length: 18 amino acids. Trimming removed 1 base at V and 4 bases at J, with 22 bases between. CDR1 and CDR2 (germline): SGHAT, FQNNGV. CDR3 amino acids: CASSLGRGPRLQLTEAFF. The CDR3 region has the DNA TGTGCCAGCAGCTTAGGGAGGGGACCGCGACTACAGCTCACTGAAGCTTTCTTT.

The CDR3 sequence: CASSPVTRGSSGANVLTF. As DNA, the CDR3 is TGTGCCAGCTCACCGGTTACACGAGGGTCCTCCGGGGCCAACGTCCTGACTTTC. The chain joins TRBV18 to TRBJ2-6; D might be TRBD2 (5 bases). CDR1 is KGHSH and CDR2 is LQKENI in the germline V gene. Trimming took 3 bases from V and 4 from J, leaving 19 bases between them. The CDR3 is made up of 18 amino acids.

This clone came up a few times. Other DNA sequences from this sample encode an identical CDR3 as well. The rearrangement links TRBV5-1 to TRBJ1-5, with D possibly being TRBD1 (6 bases). Germline CDR1 reads SGHRS; CDR2 reads YFSETQ. This CDR3 has 13 residues. Trimming removed 0 bases at V and 6 bases at J, with 7 bases between. The DNA for the CDR3 is TGCGCCAGCAGCTTGGAAGGGGGTCAGCCCCAGCATTTT. This encodes CASSLEGGQPQHF.

This chain links TRBV30 with TRBJ1-6; the D is unclear. Deletions cut 8 bases from V and 5 bases from J, with 28 bases between. Germline V CDR1 and CDR2: GTSNPN, SVGIG (reference sequence). This CDR3 region has 18 residues. This CDR3 is CAAGRFGSLAFDNSPLHF. CDR3 in DNA: TGTGCCGCTGGAAGGTTCGGAAGTTTAGCTTTTGATAATTCACCCCTCCACTTT.

This chain joins TRBV2 and TRBJ1-3; no reliable D call. Trimming removed 3 bases at V and 8 bases at J, with 17 bases between. CDR1 and CDR2 from the germline V gene are SNHLY and FYNNEI. The CDR3 loop spans 15 amino acids. In DNA form, the CDR3 reads TGTGCCAGCAGTGAGGGTCCAGGCTCGTTATACACCATATATTTT. Translated, it gives CASSEGPGSLYTIYF.

V and J are TRBV5-1 and TRBJ2-7; D remains unclear. Germline-derived CDR1 and CDR2 are SGHRS and YFSETQ. V lost 4 bases to trimming and J lost 2 bases, with 16 bases between them. The CDR3 is 15 residues long. The CDR3 spells CASSLGAGPTYEQYF. CDR3 bases: TGCGCCAGCAGCCTGGGTGCTGGGCCCACCTACGAGCAGTACTTC.

This chain joins TRBV5-1 and TRBJ2-3; 13 bases fit TRBD2. This CDR3 is 16 amino acids long. In germline, CDR1 is SGHRS, CDR2 YFSETQ. With 3 bases clipped from V and 4 bases from J, the junction kept 5 bases outside the gene matches. The CDR3 loop is CASSWGTSGRADTQYF. In nucleotides, the CDR3 is TGCGCCAGCAGCTGGGGCACTAGCGGGAGGGCAGATACGCAGTATTTT.

The V and J genes are TRBV6-5 and TRBJ2-1; 11 positions match TRBD2. The CDR3 sequence is 15 residues long. V gave up 6 bases and J gave up 4 bases; unmatched junction bases: 5. Germline lookup yields CDR1 MNHEY and CDR2 SVGAGI. The CDR3 here is CASSPWTSGYNEQFF. CDR3 bases: TGTGCCAGCAGCCCCTGGACTAGCGGGTACAATGAGCAGTTCTTC.

V is TRBV5-1 and J is TRBJ2-7, with 7 bases that match TRBD2. The CDR3 has 17 residues. Germline values: CDR1 SGHRS, CDR2 YFSETQ. J was trimmed by 7 bases and V by 0 bases; bases with no gene match: 16. The CDR3 sequence: CASSLGAMAGVPEEQYF. The CDR3 nucleotides are TGCGCCAGCAGCTTGGGGGCGATGGCGGGAGTCCCAGAAGAGCAGTACTTC.

This chain uses TRBV29-1 with TRBJ1-2, with a possible D match to TRBD1 (5 bases). CDR1 SQVTM and CDR2 ANQGSEA come from the germline V gene. This CDR3 is 14 amino acids long. Trimming shortened V by 7 bases and J by 5 bases, and 20 bases separated the two germline ends. The DNA of the CDR3 is TGCAGCGCCGCCGTGCAGGGAGGACTTTATGGCTACACCTTC. Protein product: CSAAVQGGLYGYTF.

This clone has only one observation. The chain links TRBV5-1 to TRBJ1-2, with 10 bases fitting TRBD1. V gave up 3 bases and J gave up 4 bases; unmatched junction bases: 6. CDR1 and CDR2 (germline): SGHRS, YFSETQ. The CDR3 consists of 15 residues. Here the CDR3 DNA reads TGCGCCAGCAGCTCTTCGACAGGGGGCGCCTATGGCTACACCTTC. This codes for CASSSSTGGAYGYTF.

The chain combines TRBV12-5 with TRBJ2-7; 7 nucleotides line up with TRBD2. Germline trimming cut 3 bases from V and 3 bases from J; bases unmatched to any gene: 8. The CDR3 has 15 amino acids. The V gene's germline CDR1 is LGHNT and CDR2 FRNRAP. Written as DNA, the CDR3 is TGTGCTAGTGGTTTATCGGGACTAAGTCGCTACGAGCAGTACTTC. This translates into CASGLSGLSRYEQYF.

The chain has TRBV6-5 and TRBJ1-5; D unresolved. The germline gives CDR1 MNHEY, CDR2 SVGAGI. The germline V and J ends were trimmed by 5 bases and 9 bases, with 17 bases remaining between them. The CDR3 is 14 residues long. This chain's CDR3 is CASSEFLTSRPQHF. In DNA, the CDR3 is TGTGCCAGCAGTGAATTTTTAACATCAAGGCCCCAGCATTTT.

The chain couples TRBV5-1 to TRBJ1-1; 7 bases line up with TRBD1. CDR1 and CDR2 from the germline V gene are SGHRS and YFSETQ. V gave up 0 bases and J gave up 9 bases; unmatched junction bases: 5. This CDR3 region has 13 residues. CDR3 bases: TGCGCCAGCAGCTTGGCGGGCAGGGGGAAAGCTTTCTTT. Amino acid sequence: CASSLAGRGKAFF.